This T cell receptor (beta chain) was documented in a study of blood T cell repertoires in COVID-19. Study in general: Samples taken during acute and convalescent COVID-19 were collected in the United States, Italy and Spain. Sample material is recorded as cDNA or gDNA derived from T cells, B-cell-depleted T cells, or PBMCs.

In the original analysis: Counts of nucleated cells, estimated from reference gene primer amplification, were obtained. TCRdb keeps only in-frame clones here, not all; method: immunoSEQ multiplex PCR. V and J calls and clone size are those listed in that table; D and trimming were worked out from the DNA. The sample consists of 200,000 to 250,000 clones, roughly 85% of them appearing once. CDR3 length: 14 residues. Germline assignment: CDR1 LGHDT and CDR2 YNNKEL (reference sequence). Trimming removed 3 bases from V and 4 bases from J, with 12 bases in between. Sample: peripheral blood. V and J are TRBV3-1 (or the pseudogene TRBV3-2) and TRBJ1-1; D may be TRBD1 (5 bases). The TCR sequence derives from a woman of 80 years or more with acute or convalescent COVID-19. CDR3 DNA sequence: TGTGCCAGCAGCCAGGGCCATAGGGGCACTGAAGCTTTCTTT. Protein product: CASSQGHRGTEAFF.